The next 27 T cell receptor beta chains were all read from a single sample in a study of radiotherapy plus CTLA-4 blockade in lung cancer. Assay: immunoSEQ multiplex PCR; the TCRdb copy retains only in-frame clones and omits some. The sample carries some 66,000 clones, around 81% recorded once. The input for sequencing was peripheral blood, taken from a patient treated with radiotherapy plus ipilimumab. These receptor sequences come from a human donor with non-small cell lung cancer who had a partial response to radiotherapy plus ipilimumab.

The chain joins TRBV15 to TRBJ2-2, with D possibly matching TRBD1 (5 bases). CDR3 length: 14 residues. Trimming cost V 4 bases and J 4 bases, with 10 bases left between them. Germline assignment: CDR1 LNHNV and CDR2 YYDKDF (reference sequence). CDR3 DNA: TGTGCCACCAGCATGACAGCGATCACCGGGGAGCTGTTTTTT. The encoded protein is CATSMTAITGELFF.

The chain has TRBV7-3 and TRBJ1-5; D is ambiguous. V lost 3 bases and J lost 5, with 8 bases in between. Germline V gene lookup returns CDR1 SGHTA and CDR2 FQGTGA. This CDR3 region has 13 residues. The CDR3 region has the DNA TGTGCCAGCAGCTTTAAGGAGGATCAGCCCCAGCATTTT. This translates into CASSFKEDQPQHF.

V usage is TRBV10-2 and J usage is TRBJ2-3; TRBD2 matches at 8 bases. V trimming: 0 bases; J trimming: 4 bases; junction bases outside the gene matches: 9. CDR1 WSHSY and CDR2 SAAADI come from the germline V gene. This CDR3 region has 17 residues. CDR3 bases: TGCGCCAGCAGTGAGTCGGGGACTAGTATCCCCCCAGATACGCAGTATTTT. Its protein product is CASSESGTSIPPDTQYF.

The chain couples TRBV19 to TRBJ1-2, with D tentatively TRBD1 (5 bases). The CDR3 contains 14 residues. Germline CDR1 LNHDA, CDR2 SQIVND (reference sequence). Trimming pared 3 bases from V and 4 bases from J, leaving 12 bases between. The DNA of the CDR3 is TGTGCCAGTAGTATGGGGGGACGTTTCTATGGCTACACCTTC. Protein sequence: CASSMGGRFYGYTF.

CDR3 loop: CASSPTLLSGTYTDTQYF. The CDR3 DNA follows: TGTGCCAGTAGTCCGACCCTCCTGAGCGGGACTTACACAGATACGCAGTATTTT. The chain recombines TRBV19 with TRBJ2-3; 7 bases are shared with TRBD2. Germline V gene data show CDR1 as LNHDA and CDR2 as SQIVND (reference sequence). With V trimmed by 5 bases and J by 2 bases, 16 bases remained unmatched. The CDR3 has 18 residues.

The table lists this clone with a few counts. The CDR3 coding sequence is TGTGCCAGCAGCCAATTCGGAGACTCTGGAAACACCATATATTTT. Its protein is CASSQFGDSGNTIYF. This rearrangement joins TRBV16 to TRBJ1-3; no clear D. The CDR3 has 15 amino acids. Trimming pared 1 base from V and 0 bases from J, leaving 7 bases between. Germline V gene sequence: CDR1 KGHSY, CDR2 FQNENV. The full variable domain, rest sourced from reference TRBV16 and TRBJ1-3, is GEEVAQTPKHLVRGEGQKAKLYCAPIKGHSYVFWYQQVLKNEFKFLISFQNENVFDETGMPKERFSAKCLPNSPCSLEIQATKLEDSAVYFCASSQFGDSGNTIYFGEGSWLTVV.

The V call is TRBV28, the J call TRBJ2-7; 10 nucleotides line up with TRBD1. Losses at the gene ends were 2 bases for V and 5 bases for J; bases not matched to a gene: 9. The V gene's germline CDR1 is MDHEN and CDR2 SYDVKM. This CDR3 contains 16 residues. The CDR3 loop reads CASSLRTGTGAHEQYF. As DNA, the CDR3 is TGTGCCAGCAGTTTAAGGACCGGGACAGGGGCACACGAGCAGTACTTC.

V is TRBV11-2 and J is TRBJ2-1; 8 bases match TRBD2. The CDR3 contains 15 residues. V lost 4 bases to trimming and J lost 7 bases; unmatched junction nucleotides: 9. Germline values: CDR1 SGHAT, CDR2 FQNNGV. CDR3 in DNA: TGTGCCAGCAGCTCCCCCGGGACTAGGAGTAATGAGCAGTTCTTC. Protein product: CASSSPGTRSNEQFF.

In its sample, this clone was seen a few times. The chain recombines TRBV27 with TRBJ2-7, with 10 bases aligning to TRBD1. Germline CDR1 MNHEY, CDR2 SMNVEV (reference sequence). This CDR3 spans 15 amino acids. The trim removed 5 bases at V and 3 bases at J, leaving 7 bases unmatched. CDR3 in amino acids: CASSRDRGVIYEQYF. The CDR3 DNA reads TGTGCCAGCAGTAGGGACAGGGGAGTAATCTACGAGCAGTACTTC.

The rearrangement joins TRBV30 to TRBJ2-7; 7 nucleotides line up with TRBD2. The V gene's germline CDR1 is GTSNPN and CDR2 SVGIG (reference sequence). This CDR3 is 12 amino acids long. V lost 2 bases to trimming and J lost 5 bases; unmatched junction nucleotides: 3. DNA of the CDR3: TGTGCCTGGAGTCCGACTAGCAACGAGCAGTACTTC. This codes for CAWSPTSNEQYF. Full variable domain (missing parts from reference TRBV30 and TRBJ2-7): SQTIHQWPATLVQPVGSPLSLECTVEGTSNPNLYWYRQAAGRGLQLLFYSVGIGQISSEVPQNLSASRPQDRQFILSSKKLLLSDSGFYLCAWSPTSNEQYFGPGTRLTVT.

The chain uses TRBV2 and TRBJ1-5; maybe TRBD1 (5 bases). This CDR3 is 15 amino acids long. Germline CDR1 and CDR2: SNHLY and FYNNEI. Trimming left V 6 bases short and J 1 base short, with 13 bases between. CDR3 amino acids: CASRALGGSNQPQHF. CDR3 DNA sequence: TGTGCCAGCAGGGCCCTGGGGGGAAGCAATCAGCCCCAGCATTTT.

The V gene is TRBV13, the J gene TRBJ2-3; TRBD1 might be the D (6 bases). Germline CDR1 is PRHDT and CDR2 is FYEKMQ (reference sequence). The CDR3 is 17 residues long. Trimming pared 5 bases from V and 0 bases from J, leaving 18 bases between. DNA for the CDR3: TGTGCCAGCAGCCCCACATCCGGGACATCTAGCACAGATACGCAGTATTTT. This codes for CASSPTSGTSSTDTQYF.

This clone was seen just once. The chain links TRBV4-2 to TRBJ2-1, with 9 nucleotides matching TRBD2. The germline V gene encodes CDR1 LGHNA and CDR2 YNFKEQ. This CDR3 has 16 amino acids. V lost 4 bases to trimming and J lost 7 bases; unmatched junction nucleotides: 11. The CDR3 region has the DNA TGTGCCAGCAGCCTGAGTAGCGGGAGTACCCGGAATGAGCAGTTCTTC. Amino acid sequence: CASSLSSGSTRNEQFF.

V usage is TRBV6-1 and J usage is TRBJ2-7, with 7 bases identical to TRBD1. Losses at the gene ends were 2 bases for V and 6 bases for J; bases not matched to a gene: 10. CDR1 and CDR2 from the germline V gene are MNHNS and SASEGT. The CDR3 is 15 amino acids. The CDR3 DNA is TGTGCCAGCAGTGAAAGGGACAGAACCGGGATCGAGCAGTACTTC. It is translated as CASSERDRTGIEQYF.

The CDR3 sequence is CASIPRTGLGLDGYTF. CDR3 in DNA: TGTGCCAGTATCCCTAGAACGGGACTGGGTTTGGATGGCTACACCTTC. The V and J genes are TRBV5-5 and TRBJ1-2; TRBD1 might be the D (5 bases). The CDR3 has 16 residues. CDR1 is SGHKS, CDR2 YYEKEE, per germline (reference sequence). The germline V and J ends were trimmed by 8 bases and 6 bases, with 26 bases remaining between them. Combining the CDR3 with reference TRBV5-5 and TRBJ1-2 gives the whole variable domain DAGVTQSPTHLIKTRGQQVTLRCSPISGHKSVSWYQQVLGQGPQFIFQYYEKEERGRGNFPDRFSARQFPNYSSELNVNALLLGDSALYLCASIPRTGLGLDGYTFGSGTRLTVV.

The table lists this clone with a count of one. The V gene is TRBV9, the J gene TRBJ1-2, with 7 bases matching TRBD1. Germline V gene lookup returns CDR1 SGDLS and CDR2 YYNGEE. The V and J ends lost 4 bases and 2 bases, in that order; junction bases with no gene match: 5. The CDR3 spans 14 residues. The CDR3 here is CASSPMTGNYGYTF. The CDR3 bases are TGTGCCAGCAGCCCCATGACAGGGAACTATGGCTACACCTTC. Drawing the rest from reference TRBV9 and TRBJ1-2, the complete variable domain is DSGVTQTPKHLITATGQRVTLRCSPRSGDLSVYWYQQSLDQGLQFLIQYYNGEERAKGNILERFSAQQFPDLHSELNLSSLELGDSALYFCASSPMTGNYGYTFGSGTRLTVV.

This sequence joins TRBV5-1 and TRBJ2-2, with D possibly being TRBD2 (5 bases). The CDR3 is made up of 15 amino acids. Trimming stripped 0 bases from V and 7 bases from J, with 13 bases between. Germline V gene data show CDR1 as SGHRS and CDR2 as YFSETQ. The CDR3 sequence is CASSLVTTENGELFF. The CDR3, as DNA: TGCGCCAGCAGCTTGGTGACTACCGAAAACGGGGAGCTGTTTTTT.

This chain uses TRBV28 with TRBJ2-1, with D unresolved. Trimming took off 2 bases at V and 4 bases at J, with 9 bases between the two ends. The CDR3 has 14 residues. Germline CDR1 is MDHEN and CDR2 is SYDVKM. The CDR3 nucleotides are TGTGCCAGCAGTTTACTGACTGTTTACAATGAGCAGTTCTTC. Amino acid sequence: CASSLLTVYNEQFF. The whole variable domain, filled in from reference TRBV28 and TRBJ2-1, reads DVKVTQSSRYLVKRTGEKVFLECVQDMDHENMFWYRQDPGLGLRLIYFSYDVKMKEKGDIPEGYSVSREKKERFSLILESASTNQTSMYLCASSLLTVYNEQFFGPGTRLTVL.

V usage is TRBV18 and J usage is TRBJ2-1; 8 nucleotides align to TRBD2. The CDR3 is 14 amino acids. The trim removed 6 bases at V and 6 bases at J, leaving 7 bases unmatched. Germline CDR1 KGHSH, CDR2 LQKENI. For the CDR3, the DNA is TGTGCCAGCTCGGAACTAGCGGAGTTCAATGAGCAGTTCTTC. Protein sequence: CASSELAEFNEQFF. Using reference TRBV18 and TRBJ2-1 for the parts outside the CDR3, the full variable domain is NAGVMQNPRHLVRRRGQEARLRCSPMKGHSHVYWYRQLPEEGLKFMVYLQKENIIDESGMPKERFSAEFPKEGPSILRIQQVVRGDSAAYFCASSELAEFNEQFFGPGTRLTVL.

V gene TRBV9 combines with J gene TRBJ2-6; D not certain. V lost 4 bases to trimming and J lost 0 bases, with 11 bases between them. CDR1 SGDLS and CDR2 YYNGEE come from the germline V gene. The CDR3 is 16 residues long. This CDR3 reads CASSFQVGSGANVLTF. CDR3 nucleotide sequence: TGTGCCAGCAGCTTTCAGGTGGGCTCTGGGGCCAACGTCCTGACTTTC.

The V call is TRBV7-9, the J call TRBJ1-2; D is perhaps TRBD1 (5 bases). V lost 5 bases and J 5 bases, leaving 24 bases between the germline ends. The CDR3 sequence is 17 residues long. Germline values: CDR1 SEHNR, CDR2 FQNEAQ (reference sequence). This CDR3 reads CASSASLSNRLRYGYTF. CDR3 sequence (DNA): TGTGCCAGCAGCGCCTCCCTGTCGAACAGGCTTAGGTATGGCTACACCTTC.

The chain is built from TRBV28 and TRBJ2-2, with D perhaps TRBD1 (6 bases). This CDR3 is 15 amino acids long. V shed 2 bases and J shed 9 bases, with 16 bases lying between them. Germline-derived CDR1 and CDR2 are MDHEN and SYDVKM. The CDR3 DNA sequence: TGTGCCAGCAGTTTAAATTACAGGGTCGGCCGGGAGCTGTTTTTT. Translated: CASSLNYRVGRELFF. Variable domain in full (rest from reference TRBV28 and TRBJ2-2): DVKVTQSSRYLVKRTGEKVFLECVQDMDHENMFWYRQDPGLGLRLIYFSYDVKMKEKGDIPEGYSVSREKKERFSLILESASTNQTSMYLCASSLNYRVGRELFFGEGSRLTVL.

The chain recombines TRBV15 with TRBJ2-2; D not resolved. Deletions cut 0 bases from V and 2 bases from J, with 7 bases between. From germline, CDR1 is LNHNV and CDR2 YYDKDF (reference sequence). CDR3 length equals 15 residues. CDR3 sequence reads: CATSREQINTGELFF. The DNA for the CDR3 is TGTGCCACCAGCAGAGAACAGATAAACACCGGGGAGCTGTTTTTT.

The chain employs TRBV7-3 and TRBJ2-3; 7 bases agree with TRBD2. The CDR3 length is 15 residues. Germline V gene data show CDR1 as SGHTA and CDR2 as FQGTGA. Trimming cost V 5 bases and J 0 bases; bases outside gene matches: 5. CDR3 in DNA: TGTGCCAGCAGCCCCGGGGGAGGGAGCACAGATACGCAGTATTTT. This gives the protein CASSPGGGSTDTQYF.

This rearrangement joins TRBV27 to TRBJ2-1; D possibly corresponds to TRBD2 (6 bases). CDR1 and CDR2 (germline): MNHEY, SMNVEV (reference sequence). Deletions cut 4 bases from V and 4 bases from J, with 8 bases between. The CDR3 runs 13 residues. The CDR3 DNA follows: TGTGCCAGCAGTTCGGGACTTTACAATGAGCAGTTCTTC. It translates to CASSSGLYNEQFF.

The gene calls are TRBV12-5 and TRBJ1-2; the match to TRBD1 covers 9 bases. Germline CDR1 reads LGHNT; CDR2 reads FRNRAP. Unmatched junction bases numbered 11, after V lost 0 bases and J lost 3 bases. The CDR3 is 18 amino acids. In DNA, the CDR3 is TGTGCTAGTGGTTTGGTTTATGGTTACAGGGGGCAAGACTATGGCTACACCTTC. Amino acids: CASGLVYGYRGQDYGYTF.

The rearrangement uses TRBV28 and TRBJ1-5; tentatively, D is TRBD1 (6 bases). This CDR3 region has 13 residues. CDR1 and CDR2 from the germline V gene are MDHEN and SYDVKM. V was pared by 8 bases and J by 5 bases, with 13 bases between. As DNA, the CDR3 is TGTGCCAGCGACCGGGACATACATCAGCCCCAGCATTTT. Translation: CASDRDIHQPQHF.